This TCR beta chain is drawn from a study of identical twins. General study findings and limits: Its conclusions, products of cross-sectional statistical analysis, did not come from following the same donors.

Template switching created a universal primer site, and the cDNA included unique molecular identifiers. TCRdb re-called the 5' RACE reads through MiXCR, storing one row per CDR3 protein. The data contain roughly 290,000 distinct CDR3 sequences, about 8% of them singletons. This clonotype turned up a few times. Its antigen remains unknown. This CDR3 is built from 16 residues. CDR1 is MDHEN and CDR2 is SYDVKM in the germline V gene. The V gene lost 5 bases and the J gene lost 0 bases, with 14 bases spanning the gap. This same sample was also part of a study on yellow fever vaccine responses in identical twins.

The receptor's source is a woman between 18 and 29 years old in good health. The V call is TRBV28, the J call TRBJ2-1; D is tentatively TRBD1 or TRBD2 (6 bases each). Sequences were obtained from memory (CD45RO+) T cells sorted from blood. This chain's CDR3 is CASSPGGSTSYNEQFF. As DNA, the CDR3 is TGTGCCAGCAGTCCCGGGGGCTCGACCTCCTACAATGAGCAGTTCTTC.